The 22 T cell receptor beta chains below all came from one sample that was sequenced in a study of T cells in Graves' hyperthyroidism and ophthalmopathy. Amplification targeted TCR beta CDR3 regions from RNA transcripts. First-round RT-PCR with HTBI primers amplified the TCR CDR3 region. TCRdb reanalysed the multiplex PCR reads using MiXCR and keeps one entry per CDR3 protein. The sample shows over 300,000 distinct CDR3 sequences, 12% to 15% of them seen only once. The sample comprised blood. The receptor source for this set is a woman in her thirties or forties with Graves' ophthalmopathy.

Ten or more counts support this clonotype. This sequence joins TRBV19 and TRBJ1-1; D is unresolved. The germline V and J ends were trimmed by 3 bases and 0 bases, with 11 bases remaining between them. The germline gives CDR1 LNHDA, CDR2 SQIVND (reference sequence). This CDR3 has 15 residues. The CDR3: CASSISLGLNTEAFF. The CDR3 DNA reads TGTGCCAGTAGTATTAGTTTGGGCCTGAACACTGAAGCTTTCTTT.

At least ten counts were recorded for this clonotype. The chain combines TRBV28 with TRBJ1-5; D not resolved. V lost 6 bases, J lost 4 bases, and 7 bases lay in between. The V gene's germline CDR1 is MDHEN and CDR2 SYDVKM. The CDR3 loop spans 12 amino acids. The CDR3 sequence is CASRAGNQPQHF. CDR3 in DNA: TGTGCCAGCAGAGCCGGGAATCAGCCCCAGCATTTT.

This clonotype occurred many times. J is TRBJ1-1 and V is TRBV6-1; tentative D call: TRBD1 (6 bases). The CDR3 loop spans 14 amino acids. V was cut by 2 bases and J by 5 bases, with 12 bases left in between. Germline CDR1 is MNHNS and CDR2 is SASEGT. The DNA for the CDR3 is TGTGCCAGCAGTGAAACCAGGGGAGGGACTGAAGCTTTCTTT. Translation gives CASSETRGGTEAFF.

V usage is TRBV5-1 and J usage is TRBJ2-7; 7 nucleotides agree with TRBD1. V lost 3 bases to trimming and J lost 0 bases; unmatched junction nucleotides: 12. The CDR3 consists of 17 residues. The V gene's germline CDR1 is SGHRS and CDR2 YFSETQ. CDR3 loop: CASSWEYRGHNSYEQYF. The CDR3 DNA reads as TGCGCCAGCAGCTGGGAATACAGGGGCCACAACTCCTACGAGCAGTACTTC.

To note about this clonotype: A much bigger clone sits one base away, suggesting this may be a read error. The rearrangement joins TRBV14 to TRBJ2-3, with TRBD1 as a possible D gene (6 bases). The CDR3 has 16 residues. The V and J ends lost 6 bases and 3 bases respectively, with 19 bases between them. The germline gives CDR1 SGHDN, CDR2 FVKESK. The CDR3 coding sequence is TGTGCCAGCAGACCTGCAGGGAACAGGGAGACAGATACGCAGTATTTT. Protein: CASRPAGNRETDTQYF.

This clonotype was recorded only once. The chain recombines TRBV10-2 with TRBJ2-3; 11 positions agree with TRBD2. Unmatched junction bases numbered 12, after V lost 8 bases and J lost 2 bases. The length of the CDR3 is 17 residues. Germline assignment: CDR1 WSHSY and CDR2 SAAADI. The CDR3 nucleotides read TGCGCCAGCCACGCCAACCGACTAGCGGGAATCACAGATACGCAGTATTTT. It encodes CASHANRLAGITDTQYF.

The chain recombines TRBV7-9 with TRBJ1-1, with a weak D call TRBD1 (5 bases). This CDR3 has 16 residues. Trimming stripped 2 bases from V and 2 bases from J, with 15 bases between. Germline CDR1 is SEHNR and CDR2 is FQNEAQ (reference sequence). The CDR3: CASSLRGGGSNTEAFF. The CDR3, as DNA: TGTGCCAGCAGCTTAAGGGGCGGGGGGAGCAACACTGAAGCTTTCTTT.

This clonotype was seen a handful of times. The V and J genes are TRBV3-1 and TRBJ2-7; D remains ambiguous. The V end lost 4 bases, the J end lost 6 bases, and 10 bases lay between the germline ends. The CDR3 has 12 residues. CDR1 and CDR2 from the germline V gene are LGHDT and YNNKEL (reference sequence). The CDR3 region is CASSRLPLEQYF. DNA of the CDR3: TGTGCCAGCAGCCGCCTTCCCCTCGAGCAGTACTTC.

The V and J genes are TRBV7-9 and TRBJ2-2; TRBD1 matches 10 bases. Looked up from germline, CDR1 is SEHNR and CDR2 is FQNEAQ (reference sequence). V dropped 5 bases and J dropped 4; count of bases not matched to a gene: 7. The CDR3 has 16 residues. The CDR3 reads CASSGRQGAGTGELFF. The CDR3 DNA reads as TGTGCCAGCAGCGGTCGACAGGGGGCGGGCACCGGGGAGCTGTTTTTT.

The J gene is TRBJ2-3, the V gene TRBV27, with D unclear. CDR3 length: 14 residues. Germline lookup yields CDR1 MNHEY and CDR2 SMNVEV (reference sequence). With 6 bases removed from V and 2 bases from J, the gap between germline ends came to 12 bases. The chain's CDR3 is CASRFICPTDTQYF. The CDR3 DNA reads TGTGCCAGCAGGTTTATTTGTCCCACAGATACGCAGTATTTT.

This clonotype appeared many times. The rearrangement joins TRBV12-3 or TRBV12-4 to TRBJ2-3; TRBD2 matches at 11 bases. Germline trimming cut 5 bases from V and 1 base from J; bases unmatched to any gene: 8. This CDR3 region has 17 residues. The CDR3 nucleotides are TGTGCCAGCAGTGTAAGACTAGCGGGGACCCGCACAGATACGCAGTATTTT. It yields the protein CASSVRLAGTRTDTQYF.

This clonotype came up many times. This chain connects TRBV7-9 to TRBJ1-5; D gene uncertain. The CDR3 spans 15 residues. Germline-derived CDR1 and CDR2 are SEHNR and FQNEAQ (reference sequence). Trimming left V 5 bases short and J 6 bases short, with 17 bases between. CDR3 residues: CASSRAPRGAQPQHF. In nucleotides, the CDR3 is TGTGCCAGCAGCCGGGCGCCCCGGGGAGCTCAGCCCCAGCATTTT.

The chain is built from TRBV4-2 and TRBJ2-7; 10 bases agree with TRBD2. The CDR3 has 14 amino acids. Germline assignment: CDR1 LGHNA and CDR2 YNFKEQ. V dropped 3 bases and J dropped 4; count of bases not matched to a gene: 3. The chain's CDR3 is CASSQELAGYEQYF. CDR3 DNA: TGTGCCAGCAGCCAGGAACTAGCGGGGTACGAGCAGTACTTC.

In this sample, this clonotype turned up many times. The chain links TRBV7-2 to TRBJ2-5, with a tentative D call TRBD2 (6 bases). V lost 4 bases and J lost 2, with 20 bases in between. The CDR3 covers 17 residues. Germline CDR1 SGHTA, CDR2 FQGNSA. The CDR3 nucleotides are TGTGCCAGCAGCTCGGACCTAGGGACTCCCGATCAAGAGACCCAGTACTTC. This gives the protein CASSSDLGTPDQETQYF.

This sequence joins TRBV20-1 and TRBJ2-3, with TRBD1 matching over 8 bases. The CDR3 runs 12 residues. Germline CDR1 reads DFQATT; CDR2 reads SNEGSKA (reference sequence). V lost 5 bases and J lost 14; bases outside the gene matches: 12. The CDR3 nucleotides read TGCAGTGCTTCCCAAGGACAGGGCCCACCGTATTTT. It specifies CSASQGQGPPYF.

This clonotype was seen ten or more times. The chain uses TRBV20-1 and TRBJ2-7, with TRBD2 matching 10 bases. CDR1 and CDR2 (germline): DFQATT, SNEGSKA (reference sequence). V trimming: 7 bases; J trimming: 6 bases; junction bases outside the gene matches: 6. This CDR3 contains 12 residues. As DNA, the CDR3 is TGCAGTGTCTCACTAGCGGGGCGCGAGCAGTACTTC. As protein: CSVSLAGREQYF.

This clonotype was recorded many times. This chain uses TRBV30 with TRBJ1-2; D ambiguous. Germline V gives CDR1 GTSNPN, CDR2 SVGIG (reference sequence). This CDR3 has 13 amino acids. V lost 2 bases and J 2 bases, leaving 9 bases between the germline ends. CDR3 sequence: CAWSRQNNYGYTF. The CDR3 nucleotides are TGTGCCTGGAGTCGGCAGAACAACTATGGCTACACCTTC.

Only a few counts were recorded for this clonotype. The chain joins TRBV30 to TRBJ1-4, with D perhaps matching TRBD1 (5 bases). The CDR3 is 12 residues long. V gave up 1 base and J gave up 8 bases, with 8 bases separating them. Per the germline V gene, CDR1 is GTSNPN and CDR2 is SVGIG (reference sequence). The CDR3 sequence is CAWSERDEKLFF. The CDR3 bases are TGTGCCTGGAGTGAACGGGACGAAAAACTGTTTTTT.

This clonotype has at least ten counts. V gene TRBV7-2 combines with J gene TRBJ2-1, with TRBD2 identical over 7 bases. V shed 5 bases and J 4 bases; nucleotides not matched to a gene: 11. The CDR3 is 16 amino acids. Germline V CDR1 and CDR2: SGHTA, FQGNSA. In nucleotides, the CDR3 is TGTGCCAGCAGCCCAAGGGCTAGCGGAGGTTACAATGAGCAGTTCTTC. This translates into CASSPRASGGYNEQFF.

This clonotype was counted many times. This chain links TRBV20-1 with TRBJ2-5; no clear D gene. The CDR3 is made up of 13 amino acids. The ends were cut back, 0 bases at V and 7 bases at J, with 12 bases in the middle. The germline CDR1 and CDR2 sequences are DFQATT and SNEGSKA (reference sequence). CDR3: CSARDGASRTQYF. The CDR3 DNA reads TGCAGTGCTAGAGATGGCGCGTCGCGGACCCAGTACTTC.

A few counts support this clonotype. The chain recombines TRBV7-9 with TRBJ1-4; D unresolved. Germline V gene sequence: CDR1 SEHNR, CDR2 FQNEAQ (reference sequence). The CDR3 has 13 residues. The V end lost 6 bases, the J end lost 8 bases, and 13 bases lay between the germline ends. The CDR3 loop reads CASRDGVIEKLFF. The DNA of the CDR3 is TGTGCCAGCAGGGATGGAGTGATCGAAAAACTGTTTTTT.

The genes are TRBV20-1 and TRBJ2-1; 9 nucleotides line up with TRBD1. The CDR3 has 15 amino acids. After removal of 5 bases from V and 6 bases from J, the junction contained 11 bases not matched to a gene. Germline values: CDR1 DFQATT, CDR2 SNEGSKA (reference sequence). The CDR3 nucleotides are TGCAGTGCTTTGAATCTACAGGGGGCGGGCAATGAGCAGTTCTTC. Protein: CSALNLQGAGNEQFF.